This T cell receptor beta chain was identified in a study of OX40 agonist ivuxolimab in advanced cancers. General observations from the study: Also present in some nonresponders was a low level of normalized T-cell clonal expansion.

Some clones are missing from TCRdb's copy, which holds only in-frame ones; the method was immunoSEQ multiplex PCR. The sample holds some 80,000 clones, approximately 84% seen once. Worth noting for this clone: Its matching antigen is unknown.

The germline V gene has CDR1 GTSNPN and CDR2 SVGIG (reference sequence). CDR3 size: 13 residues. Trimming removed 5 bases from V and 6 bases from J; junction bases left unmatched: 7. The TCR originated in an adult with an advanced solid tumor such as melanoma, head and neck, liver or kidney cancer. The chain links TRBV30 to TRBJ1-5; 7 bases fit TRBD1. This specimen was CD4+ or CD8+ T cells sorted from blood, taken in a trial of the OX40 agonist ivuxolimab. The CDR3 DNA follows: TGTGCCTGGGCCACAGGGGATAGTCAGCCCCAGCATTTT. This codes for CAWATGDSQPQHF.